Below, 16 T cell receptor beta chains from the same sample are listed, as sequenced in a study of T cells in Graves' hyperthyroidism and ophthalmopathy. RNA transcripts yielded amplified TCR beta CDR3 regions. A set of HTBI primers served as the primers for a first-round RT-PCR of the TCR CDR3. TCRdb analysed the multiplex PCR reads with MiXCR anew, one entry per CDR3 protein. The sample shows about 570,000 distinct CDR3 sequences, 14% of them seen only once. Sequencing input: blood. The receptors were gathered from a woman between 35 and 50 years old with Graves' hyperthyroidism.

This clonotype was recorded a few times. The V gene is TRBV4-1, the J gene TRBJ1-2; D gene ambiguous. The germline CDR1 and CDR2 sequences are MGHRA and YSYEKL. The CDR3 has 15 amino acids. V was shortened by 4 bases and J by 4 bases, with 16 bases between the two germline ends. In DNA, the CDR3 is TGCGCCAGCAGCCCAGCAGAGAGTATTCGCTATGGCTACACCTTC. It translates to CASSPAESIRYGYTF.

At least ten counts were recorded for this clonotype. The chain is built from TRBV3-1 and TRBJ2-7, with 7 positions matching TRBD2. CDR1 and CDR2 (germline): LGHDT, YNNKEL (reference sequence). V gave up 4 bases and J gave up 2 bases; unmatched junction bases: 11. This CDR3 comprises 16 residues. The CDR3 here is CASSPTGLGLTYEQYF. Written as DNA, the CDR3 is TGTGCCAGCAGCCCGACCGGACTAGGCCTTACCTACGAGCAGTACTTC.

This clonotype was seen repeatedly, ten times or more. The chain links TRBV27 to TRBJ1-1, with 7 positions matching TRBD1. The CDR3 length is 16 residues. J was trimmed by 2 bases and V by 5 bases; bases with no gene match: 11. The V gene's germline CDR1 is MNHEY and CDR2 SMNVEV (reference sequence). The CDR3 spells CASSLPRYRGNTEAFF. The CDR3, as DNA: TGTGCCAGCAGTCTGCCACGATACAGGGGAAACACTGAAGCTTTCTTT.

About this clonotype: This clone may be a read error of a much larger clone one base away. V usage is TRBV12-5 and J usage is TRBJ2-1; D not resolved. Germline-derived CDR1 and CDR2 are LGHNT and FRNRAP. This CDR3 contains 14 residues. CDR3: CASGLTPTYNKQFF. DNA of the CDR3: TGTGCTAGTGGTCTGACTCCTACGTACAATAAGCAGTTCTTC.

V gene TRBV12-3 or TRBV12-4 combines with J gene TRBJ2-2; D uncertain. The CDR3 length is 17 residues. Trimming pared 2 bases from V and 7 bases from J, leaving 20 bases between. CDR3 nucleotide sequence: TGTGCCAGCAGTTTAATGTCGTTCCTGGGTAACTTCGGGGAGCTGTTTTTT. Translated, it gives CASSLMSFLGNFGELFF.

The chain uses TRBV19 and TRBJ1-1; the D gene is possibly TRBD1 (5 bases). V lost 7 bases and J 6 bases, leaving 12 bases between the germline ends. Germline V gene lookup returns CDR1 LNHDA and CDR2 SQIVND (reference sequence). This CDR3 region has 12 residues. This chain's CDR3 is CASTEGWAEAFF. The CDR3 nucleotides read TGTGCCAGTACCGAGGGGTGGGCTGAAGCTTTCTTT.

V gene TRBV6-1 combines with J gene TRBJ1-4; no firm D call. Trimming took off 6 bases at V and 3 bases at J, with 14 bases between the two ends. From germline, CDR1 is MNHNS and CDR2 SASEGT. The CDR3 contains 15 residues. The CDR3 region is CASSLRGRANEKLFF. The CDR3 nucleotides are TGTGCCAGCAGCCTACGCGGTCGGGCTAATGAAAAACTGTTTTTT.

This clonotype was seen a handful of times. This chain joins TRBV7-9 and TRBJ2-2, with D possibly matching TRBD2 (5 bases). V lost 4 bases, J lost 4 bases, and 13 bases lay in between. Germline CDR1 reads SEHNR; CDR2 reads FQNEAQ (reference sequence). The CDR3 is made up of 15 amino acids. Here the CDR3 reads CASSSLGGPTGELFF. For the CDR3, the DNA is TGTGCCAGCAGCTCACTAGGCGGGCCCACCGGGGAGCTGTTTTTT.

Many counts were recorded for this clonotype. The DNA for the CDR3 is TGTGCCAGCAGTTCCACCGGGGGGATCGGCAATTCACCCCTCCACTTT. Protein: CASSSTGGIGNSPLHF. The rearrangement joins TRBV6-1 to TRBJ1-6, with TRBD1 as a possible D gene (5 bases). Germline CDR1 MNHNS, CDR2 SASEGT. The CDR3 loop spans 16 amino acids. Trimming removed 5 bases from V and 7 bases from J, with 18 bases in between.

This clonotype was detected only a few times. The chain is built from TRBV7-9 and TRBJ2-5, with D possibly matching TRBD2 (5 bases). The V gene lost 2 bases and the J gene lost 3 bases, with 16 bases spanning the gap. The CDR3 covers 16 residues. The germline gives CDR1 SEHNR, CDR2 FQNEAQ (reference sequence). For the CDR3, the DNA is TGTGCCAGCAGCTTATCCGCTAGCCGGGGAAAAGAGACCCAGTACTTC. Protein product: CASSLSASRGKETQYF.

This clonotype was seen repeatedly, ten times or more. V is TRBV7-3 and J is TRBJ2-1; D assignment may be TRBD1 or TRBD2 (5 bases each). The CDR3 consists of 14 residues. Trimming removed 1 base from V and 8 bases from J, with 12 bases in between. Germline assignment: CDR1 SGHTA and CDR2 FQGTGA. CDR3 protein: CASSLSWGSDEQFF. Written as DNA, the CDR3 is TGTGCCAGCAGCTTAAGTTGGGGGAGCGATGAGCAGTTCTTC.

This clonotype is a singleton in its sample. The CDR3 loop is CAISESKTGKLEQYF. The CDR3 DNA is TGTGCCATCAGTGAGTCGAAAACAGGCAAACTCGAGCAGTACTTC. The chain is built from TRBV10-3 and TRBJ2-7; TRBD1 might be the D (5 bases). The CDR3 runs 15 residues. Germline-derived CDR1 and CDR2 are ENHRY and SYGVKD. Trimming cost V 0 bases and J 6 bases, with 15 bases left between them.

The V call is TRBV4-1, the J call TRBJ2-7; D gene ambiguous. CDR1 is MGHRA and CDR2 is YSYEKL in the germline V gene. The CDR3 has 13 amino acids. Trimming left V 0 bases short and J 7 bases short, with 10 bases between. CDR3 coding DNA: TGCGCCAGCAGCCAAGATCAACGTTGGGAGCAGTACTTC. Its protein is CASSQDQRWEQYF.

This clonotype has at least ten counts. V gene TRBV20-1 combines with J gene TRBJ2-5, with D unresolved. Looked up from germline, CDR1 is DFQATT and CDR2 is SNEGSKA (reference sequence). Trimming pared 0 bases from V and 0 bases from J, leaving 11 bases between. The CDR3 has 15 residues. CDR3 loop: CSARDPDGDQETQYF. As DNA, the CDR3 is TGCAGTGCTAGAGATCCGGATGGGGACCAAGAGACCCAGTACTTC.

This clonotype is a singleton in its sample. The chain links TRBV4-2 to TRBJ2-5; a weak D match, TRBD2 (6 bases). The germline V gene encodes CDR1 LGHNA and CDR2 YNFKEQ. The CDR3 is made up of 14 amino acids. Deletions cut 0 bases from V and 4 bases from J, with 9 bases between. This CDR3 reads CASSQERRGETQYF. In nucleotides, the CDR3 is TGTGCCAGCAGCCAAGAGAGGAGGGGAGAGACCCAGTACTTC.

V gene TRBV20-1 combines with J gene TRBJ2-1; D ambiguous. The CDR3 has 14 amino acids. V was clipped by 3 bases and J by 0 bases, with 9 bases between them. CDR1 is DFQATT and CDR2 is SNEGSKA in the germline V gene (reference sequence). In DNA form, the CDR3 reads TGCAGTGCTAGGACTGAAAGCTCCTACAATGAGCAGTTCTTC. This encodes CSARTESSYNEQFF.